The 20 T cell receptor beta chains listed next were all sequenced from one sample in a study of blood T cell repertoires in COVID-19 (TCRdb year 2020). Receptor amplification or capture employed the immunoSEQ multiplex PCR assay. Here the immuneACCESS table is served through TCRdb, limited to in-frame sequences with V and J called. Missing clones are a known gap in these copies; in checked studies unresolved V genes cover under half, and the rest lacks a known reason. The sample table shows around 110,000 clones, and roughly four fifths are seen once. Around 15% of the sample goes to the ten largest clones. The sequenced sample consisted of peripheral blood. Receptors were obtained from a woman between 55 and 75 years old with acute or convalescent COVID-19.

The gene calls are TRBV9 and TRBJ2-2; 11 positions match TRBD2. This CDR3 is built from 18 residues. The germline CDR1 and CDR2 sequences are SGDLS and YYNGEE. V gave up 4 bases and J gave up 4 bases; unmatched junction bases: 12. The CDR3 sequence: CASSRRIAGGPGTGELFF. The CDR3 DNA follows: TGTGCCAGCAGCAGACGGATAGCGGGAGGGCCGGGCACCGGGGAGCTGTTTTTT.

The genes are TRBV7-2 and TRBJ1-1; 8 bases align to TRBD1. CDR1 SGHTA and CDR2 FQGNSA come from the germline V gene. V was pared by 6 bases and J by 6 bases, with 6 bases of the junction left unmatched. The CDR3 covers 13 residues. Here the CDR3 reads CASRDRGKAEAFF. CDR3 DNA sequence: TGTGCCAGCAGAGACAGGGGTAAGGCTGAAGCTTTCTTT.

This clone has a single count. The chain joins TRBV7-2 to TRBJ1-5; D remains ambiguous. Per the germline V gene, CDR1 is SGHTA and CDR2 is FQGNSA. The CDR3 covers 14 residues. V lost 3 bases, J lost 2 bases, and 8 bases lay in between. The CDR3 sequence: CASSLTHRNQPQHF. The CDR3 DNA reads as TGTGCCAGCAGCTTGACACACCGCAATCAGCCCCAGCATTTT.

The table lists this clone with a few counts. The chain couples TRBV19 to TRBJ2-1, with D maybe TRBD2 (5 bases). Trimming pared 5 bases from V and 6 bases from J, leaving 5 bases between. This CDR3 contains 11 residues. Per the germline V gene, CDR1 is LNHDA and CDR2 is SQIVND (reference sequence). This CDR3 reads CASSRGNEQFF. The CDR3 region has the DNA TGTGCCAGTAGTCGGGGCAATGAGCAGTTCTTC.

CDR3 loop: CASSLGTGSTEAFF. The CDR3 DNA sequence: TGCGCCAGCAGCTTGGGGACAGGGAGCACTGAAGCTTTCTTT. The chain links TRBV5-1 to TRBJ1-1; 8 bases match TRBD1. This CDR3 is built from 14 residues. V was clipped by 0 bases and J by 4 bases; unmatched bases: 2. Germline V gene sequence: CDR1 SGHRS, CDR2 YFSETQ.

This rearrangement joins TRBV6-1 to TRBJ1-5; D remains ambiguous. CDR1 MNHNS and CDR2 SASEGT come from the germline V gene. The CDR3 is made up of 16 amino acids. V shed 4 bases and J shed 0 bases, with 13 bases lying between them. The CDR3 region is CASSGIGGYSNQPQHF. The CDR3 DNA reads as TGTGCCAGCAGTGGGATAGGAGGCTATAGCAATCAGCCCCAGCATTTT.

The gene calls are TRBV4-1 and TRBJ2-1; the match to TRBD2 covers 13 bases. Germline loops: CDR1 MGHRA, CDR2 YSYEKL. This CDR3 has 19 residues. With 1 base clipped from V and 6 bases from J, the junction kept 12 bases outside the gene matches. In DNA form, the CDR3 reads TGCGCCAGCAGCCAAGGACCGGGACTAGCGGGACACCCATCCAATGAGCAGTTCTTC. It yields the protein CASSQGPGLAGHPSNEQFF.

CDR3 loop: CASSIGQGTNYGYTF. In nucleotides, the CDR3 is TGTGCCAGCAGCATCGGACAGGGGACTAACTATGGCTACACCTTC. The genes are TRBV9 and TRBJ1-2; 9 bases line up with TRBD1. Looked up from germline, CDR1 is SGDLS and CDR2 is YYNGEE. CDR3 length: 15 residues. The ends lost 4 bases at V and 0 bases at J; junction bases unmatched: 4.

This chain links TRBV25-1 with TRBJ2-5; D possibly corresponds to TRBD1 (5 bases). The ends were cut back, 5 bases at V and 0 bases at J, with 13 bases in the middle. The V gene's germline CDR1 is MGHDK and CDR2 SYGVNS. The CDR3 runs 15 residues. Here the CDR3 reads CASSSTLRDQETQYF. The DNA of the CDR3 is TGTGCCAGCAGTTCGACCCTCAGGGACCAAGAGACCCAGTACTTC.

This rearrangement joins TRBV9 to TRBJ2-4; TRBD1 agrees at 8 bases. The CDR3 is 16 residues long. In germline, CDR1 is SGDLS, CDR2 YYNGEE. V dropped 4 bases and J dropped 0; count of bases not matched to a gene: 6. The CDR3 spells CASSLGQGLAKNIQYF. CDR3 sequence (DNA): TGTGCCAGCAGCTTAGGACAGGGACTAGCCAAAAACATTCAGTACTTC.

This clone was detected a few times. The rearrangement links TRBV11-2 to TRBJ2-3, with 14 bases matching TRBD2. The length of the CDR3 is 17 residues. Germline V CDR1 and CDR2: SGHAT, FQNNGV. Losses at the gene ends were 0 bases for V and 5 bases for J; bases not matched to a gene: 4. The CDR3 spells CASSLDLGTSGRDTQYF. In DNA form, the CDR3 reads TGTGCCAGCAGCTTAGATCTGGGGACTAGCGGGAGAGATACGCAGTATTTT.

The chain has TRBV6-1 and TRBJ1-1; D is ambiguous. Trimming left V 0 bases short and J 7 bases short, with 9 bases between. The CDR3 has 13 residues. In germline, CDR1 is MNHNS, CDR2 SASEGT. CDR3 bases: TGTGCCAGCAGTGAAGCCGGAGCGATTGAAGCTTTCTTT. Encoded protein: CASSEAGAIEAFF.

The chain carries TRBV6-5 and TRBJ1-1, with TRBD1 matching over 7 bases. With V trimmed by 6 bases and J by 2 bases, 9 bases remained unmatched. The CDR3 loop spans 15 amino acids. The germline gives CDR1 MNHEY, CDR2 SVGAGI. The CDR3 loop is CASRSGTDLNTEAFF. Written as DNA, the CDR3 is TGTGCCAGCAGATCCGGGACAGACCTAAACACTGAAGCTTTCTTT.

In its sample, this clone was seen a few times. The CDR3 reads CASSAAGGLSYEQYF. In nucleotides, the CDR3 is TGTGCCAGCAGTGCGGCCGGGGGGTTGTCCTACGAGCAGTACTTC. The chain has TRBV28 and TRBJ2-7; TRBD2 agrees at 7 bases. V trimming: 5 bases; J trimming: 1 base; junction bases outside the gene matches: 8. This CDR3 is 15 amino acids long. The germline V gene has CDR1 MDHEN and CDR2 SYDVKM. The full variable domain, with the rest looked up from reference TRBV28 and TRBJ2-7, is DVKVTQSSRYLVKRTGEKVFLECVQDMDHENMFWYRQDPGLGLRLIYFSYDVKMKEKGDIPEGYSVSREKKERFSLILESASTNQTSMYLCASSAAGGLSYEQYFGPGTRLTVT.

This clone was seen only once. This sequence joins TRBV6-5 and TRBJ2-1; D remains ambiguous. V lost 6 bases to trimming and J lost 4 bases, with 7 bases between them. From germline, CDR1 is MNHEY and CDR2 SVGAGI. There are 12 residues in the CDR3. The CDR3 DNA is TGTGCCAGCAGGAAGAGTTACAATGAGCAGTTCTTC. Translation: CASRKSYNEQFF.

The chain is built from TRBV2 and TRBJ1-1, with 9 bases lining up with TRBD1. From germline, CDR1 is SNHLY and CDR2 FYNNEI. Unmatched junction bases numbered 0, after V lost 4 bases and J lost 0 bases. This CDR3 region has 14 residues. CDR3 bases: TGTGCCAGCAGTGGGACAGGGGTGAACACTGAAGCTTTCTTT. This gives the protein CASSGTGVNTEAFF.

The rearrangement links TRBV5-4 to TRBJ1-2, with TRBD1 as a possible D gene (6 bases). Germline-derived CDR1 and CDR2 are SGHNT and YYREEE (reference sequence). Trimming pared 6 bases from V and 4 bases from J, leaving 13 bases between. This CDR3 is 13 amino acids long. The CDR3 protein is CASTWDKAYGYTF. The CDR3 DNA sequence: TGTGCCAGCACGTGGGACAAAGCCTATGGCTACACCTTC. The full variable domain, with the rest looked up from reference TRBV5-4 and TRBJ1-2, is ETGVTQSPTHLIKTRGQQVTLRCSSQSGHNTVSWYQQALGQGPQFIFQYYREEENGRGNFPPRFSGLQFPNYSSELNVNALELDDSALYLCASTWDKAYGYTFGSGTRLTVV.

This chain uses TRBV19 with TRBJ2-7; TRBD2 matches 7 bases. The J segment lost 2 bases and the V segment lost 5 bases, leaving 0 bases of the junction unmatched. Per the germline V gene, CDR1 is LNHDA and CDR2 is SQIVND (reference sequence). This CDR3 is 12 amino acids long. The CDR3 region is CASSRGAYEQYF. The CDR3 nucleotides read TGTGCCAGTAGTCGGGGGGCCTACGAGCAGTACTTC.

The chain links TRBV28 to TRBJ1-6; D gene uncertain. Trimming took off 8 bases at V and 9 bases at J, with 17 bases between the two ends. Germline CDR1 reads MDHEN; CDR2 reads SYDVKM. There are 14 residues in the CDR3. The CDR3 reads CASVAALGFSPLHF. CDR3 nucleotide sequence: TGTGCCAGCGTAGCGGCGTTAGGGTTTTCACCCCTCCACTTT.

The chain couples TRBV9 to TRBJ2-7; possibly TRBD2 for D (6 bases). The V end lost 0 bases, the J end lost 3 bases, and 13 bases lay between the germline ends. The CDR3 runs to 15 residues. Germline CDR1 is SGDLS and CDR2 is YYNGEE. The CDR3 region is CASSVATGEFYEQYF. CDR3 DNA: TGTGCCAGCAGCGTAGCCACGGGGGAATTCTACGAGCAGTACTTC.